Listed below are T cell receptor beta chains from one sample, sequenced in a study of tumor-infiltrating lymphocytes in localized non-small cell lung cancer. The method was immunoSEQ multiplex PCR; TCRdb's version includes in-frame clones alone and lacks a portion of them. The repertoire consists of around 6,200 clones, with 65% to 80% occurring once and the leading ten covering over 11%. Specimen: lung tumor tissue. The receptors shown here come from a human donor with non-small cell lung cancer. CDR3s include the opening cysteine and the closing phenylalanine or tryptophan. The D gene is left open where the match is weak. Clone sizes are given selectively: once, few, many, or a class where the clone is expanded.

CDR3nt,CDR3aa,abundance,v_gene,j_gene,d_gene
TGTGCCAGCAGCTTAGGAGTCCTAGCAGGAGAGCAGTTCTTC,CASSLGVLAGEQFF,NA,TRBV7-2,TRBJ2-1,NA
TGCAGCGTTGCTCCCTTACCAGATTGGGGGAACACTGAAGCTTTCTTT,CSVAPLPDWGNTEAFF,NA,TRBV29-1,TRBJ1-1,NA
TGTGCCAGCAGCGTAGGCAGGGGCCAAAACTATGGCTACACCTTC,CASSVGRGQNYGYTF,NA,TRBV9,TRBJ1-2,NA
TGTGCCAGCAGCTTGACAGATACGCAGTATTTT,CASSLTDTQYF,NA,TRBV11-2,TRBJ2-3,NA
TGTGCCAGCAGTTTACGACAGGGGGCCGACGAGCAGTACTTC,CASSLRQGADEQYF,NA,TRBV27,TRBJ2-7,TRBD1
TGTGCCAGCAGCCTCCTTCAGGGGGATACGCAGTATTTT,CASSLLQGDTQYF,NA,TRBV5-5,TRBJ2-3,NA
TGTGCCAGCAGCCCCAGCAGGGGCGATTATAGTCAGCCCCAGCATTTT,CASSPSRGDYSQPQHF,NA,TRBV4-2,TRBJ1-5,NA
TGTGCCAGCAGCTTAGGGACAGACCGCGAGCAGTACTTC,CASSLGTDREQYF,NA,TRBV7-6,TRBJ2-7,NA
TGCAGCGTTATCAGGGACAGGGGGACCTATGGCTACACCTTC,CSVIRDRGTYGYTF,once,TRBV29-1,TRBJ1-2,TRBD1
TGTGCCAGTAGTATATCGGCAGGGTCTGGAAACACCATATATTTT,CASSISAGSGNTIYF,NA,TRBV19,TRBJ1-3,NA
TGTGCCAGCAGCCGCCAGGGGGCCTACGAGCAGTACTTC,CASSRQGAYEQYF,NA,TRBV7-2,TRBJ2-7,TRBD1
TGTGCCTGGGGGACGGGACAGGGGTACACTGAAGCTTTCTTT,CAWGTGQGYTEAFF,NA,TRBV30,TRBJ1-1,TRBD1
TGTGCCAGCAGCTTAGCGACTGCCCAAGAGACCCAGTACTTC,CASSLATAQETQYF,NA,TRBV7-2,TRBJ2-5,NA
TGTGCCAGCAGCTTAGCACGGACTCTGACAGATACGCAGTATTTT,CASSLARTLTDTQYF,NA,TRBV11-2,TRBJ2-3,NA
TGTGCCAGCAGCTCCCCCGATGGTAGCTGGCTGCAGTACTTC,CASSSPDGSWLQYF,NA,TRBV7-9,TRBJ2-7,NA
TGTGCCAGCAGCCACCTAGGGGGCGGCAACACTGAAGCTTTCTTT,CASSHLGGGNTEAFF,NA,TRBV9,TRBJ1-1,TRBD1
TGTGCCAGCAGCCCAACACAGGGGGCGAGAGGAAACACCATATATTTT,CASSPTQGARGNTIYF,NA,TRBV7-2,TRBJ1-3,TRBD1
TGTGCCAGCAGTTACGTCGCCAGGACCCTCCTGTATGGCTACACCTTC,CASSYVARTLLYGYTF,NA,TRBV6-6,TRBJ1-2,NA
TGTGCCAGCAGTCCTAAGGGACTCGGGGCCACGAGCTCCTACAATGAGCAGTTCTTC,CASSPKGLGATSSYNEQFF,once,TRBV5-8,TRBJ2-1,NA
TGTGCCAGTAGGAAAGACAGGGGGTTAGGAGATACGCAGTATTTT,CASRKDRGLGDTQYF,NA,TRBV19,TRBJ2-3,TRBD1
TGTGCCAGCAGCTTGGATAACACCGGGGAGCTGTTTTTT,CASSLDNTGELFF,NA,TRBV5-4,TRBJ2-2,NA
TGTGCCAGCAGCCAAAGCAATCAGCCCCAGCATTTT,CASSQSNQPQHF,NA,TRBV28,TRBJ1-5,NA
TGTGCCAGCAGTGGGGGACAGGGGAATAGCCAGCCCCAGCATTTT,CASSGGQGNSQPQHF,NA,TRBV6-1,TRBJ1-5,TRBD1
TGTGCCATCATGGAGACAGGGGGCTACAATGAGCAGTTCTTC,CAIMETGGYNEQFF,NA,TRBV10-3,TRBJ2-1,TRBD1
TGTGCCAGCAGTTCCCTCCGAGCTAGCGGAGCTCAGTACTTC,CASSSLRASGAQYF,NA,TRBV27,TRBJ2-4,TRBD2
TGTGCCAGCAGCTTGGCGAAGAGGGGCGTGAGCACAGATACGCAGTATTTT,CASSLAKRGVSTDTQYF,NA,TRBV5-4,TRBJ2-3,NA
TGTGCCAGCTCACCAAAGCCAGGCGACTATGGCTACACCTTC,CASSPKPGDYGYTF,NA,TRBV18,TRBJ1-2,NA
TGTGCCAGCAGCTTAGGACAGACGAACACCGGGGAGCTGTTTTTT,CASSLGQTNTGELFF,NA,TRBV5-4,TRBJ2-2,NA
TGCACCAGCAGCCAGGGAACTCGCACAGATACGCAGTATTTT,CTSSQGTRTDTQYF,NA,TRBV1,TRBJ2-3,NA
TGCGCCAGCAGCAGGAAGGACAGGGAAACTTTGGCTTTCTTT,CASSRKDRETLAFF,NA,TRBV5-1,TRBJ1-1,TRBD1
TGTGCCTGGAGCAGGGACATGAACACTGAAGCTTTCTTT,CAWSRDMNTEAFF,NA,TRBV30,TRBJ1-1,NA
TGTGCCAGCAGCGAATCGCTAGCGGGAGGCACAGATACGCAGTATTTT,CASSESLAGGTDTQYF,NA,TRBV9,TRBJ2-3,TRBD2
TGTGCCAGCAGTTCTAGACTAGCGGGAGACAATGAGCAGTTCTTC,CASSSRLAGDNEQFF,NA,TRBV27,TRBJ2-1,TRBD2
TGTGCCAGCAGTTACCCCTCGAGGGACGAGCAGTACTTC,CASSYPSRDEQYF,NA,TRBV6-9,TRBJ2-7,NA
TGCAGCGTCGCCGGGACCCGACAAGAGACCCAGTACTTC,CSVAGTRQETQYF,NA,TRBV29-1,TRBJ2-5,NA
TGTGCCAGCAGCCAAGATCCAACAAGCACAGATACGCAGTATTTT,CASSQDPTSTDTQYF,NA,TRBV5-6,TRBJ2-3,NA
TGTGCCAGCAGCTATATAGGGAATGGCAATCAGCCCCAGCATTTT,CASSYIGNGNQPQHF,NA,TRBV7-2,TRBJ1-5,NA
TGTGCCAGCAGCCCACTAGCGGGGGGGCTGAATGAGCAGTTCTTC,CASSPLAGGLNEQFF,NA,TRBV13,TRBJ2-1,TRBD2
TGTGCCAGCAGCCGGGGCTATGGCTACACCTTC,CASSRGYGYTF,NA,TRBV6-5,TRBJ1-2,NA
TGTGCCTGGAGTCCTGGGGGGCAGGGGGCTGGAAACACCATATATTTT,CAWSPGGQGAGNTIYF,NA,TRBV30,TRBJ1-3,TRBD1
TGTGCCAGCAGCCACCCGGACGATTCTTCCCATGAGCAGTTCTTC,CASSHPDDSSHEQFF,few,TRBV7-3,TRBJ2-1,NA
TGTGCCAGCAGCATGGGACACGGGGTCTACGAGCAGTACTTC,CASSMGHGVYEQYF,few,TRBV7-8,TRBJ2-7,NA
TGCGCCAGCAGCTCCGGGACAGGGATGAACACTGAAGCTTTCTTT,CASSSGTGMNTEAFF,NA,TRBV5-1,TRBJ1-1,TRBD1
TGTGCCAGCAGGGAAGACAGTAATTCACCCCTCCACTTT,CASREDSNSPLHF,NA,TRBV4-2,TRBJ1-6,NA
TGTGCCAGCAGCTTAGCGCGTCCAAGCTCATATGGCTACACCTTC,CASSLARPSSYGYTF,NA,TRBV7-2,TRBJ1-2,NA
TGTGCCAGCAGTGACTCGACCGGGACAGGGGGCAATGAGCAGTTCTTC,CASSDSTGTGGNEQFF,NA,TRBV6-4,TRBJ2-1,TRBD1
TGTGCCAGCAGCTTTGCCTACAATGAGCAGTTCTTC,CASSFAYNEQFF,NA,TRBV7-9,TRBJ2-1,NA
TGTGCCAGCAGCTTAGCGGGAGAGACCCAGTACTTC,CASSLAGETQYF,NA,TRBV7-9,TRBJ2-5,NA
TGTGCCAGCAGCGTGAGACTAGCGGGGGTATATAATGAGCAGTTCTTC,CASSVRLAGVYNEQFF,NA,TRBV11-2,TRBJ2-1,TRBD2
TGCGCCAGCAGCTTGACCCCGAATTCACCCCTCCACTTT,CASSLTPNSPLHF,few,TRBV5-1,TRBJ1-6,NA
TGTGCCAGCAGCTTAGGTCGGGAGGGCCTAGGGAATGAGCAGTTCTTC,CASSLGREGLGNEQFF,NA,TRBV7-9,TRBJ2-1,TRBD2
TGCGCCAGCAGCGCAGGGACAGGAGACCTAAACTATGGCTACACCTTC,CASSAGTGDLNYGYTF,NA,TRBV5-1,TRBJ1-2,TRBD1
TGTTCGGTCGGGATCACCGGGGAGCTGTTTTTT,CSVGITGELFF,NA,TRBV30,TRBJ2-2,NA
TGTGCCAGCAGCCAAGATGGGGACAGGGGCTATGGCTACACCTTC,CASSQDGDRGYGYTF,NA,TRBV4-2,TRBJ1-2,TRBD1
TGTGCCAGCAGCGTATTTGGACAGGGGGTTAACACCGGGGAGCTGTTTTTT,CASSVFGQGVNTGELFF,NA,TRBV9,TRBJ2-2,TRBD1
TGTGCCAGCAGCACGAAGGACAGCTCCTACGAGCAGTACTTC,CASSTKDSSYEQYF,NA,TRBV9,TRBJ2-7,NA
TGCGCCAGCAGCCAAAGGTACGGCAGAAGCTCTGGAAACACCATATATTTT,CASSQRYGRSSGNTIYF,once,TRBV4-3,TRBJ1-3,NA
TGTGCCAGCTCACCATCTAGCGGGGCAGAGCAGTTCTTC,CASSPSSGAEQFF,NA,TRBV18,TRBJ2-1,TRBD2
TGTGCCAGCAGCTTAGGAGTCGAAAAACTGTTTTTT,CASSLGVEKLFF,NA,TRBV7-9,TRBJ1-4,NA
TGTGCCATCGGCAGGAATGAAAAACTGTTTTTT,CAIGRNEKLFF,NA,TRBV10-3,TRBJ1-4,NA